The 23 T cell receptor beta chains below come from one sample, sequenced in a study of T cells in Graves' hyperthyroidism and ophthalmopathy (dated by TCRdb to between 2018 and 2021). Library method: multiplex PCR. Sequencer: Illumina HiSeq 2000. The TCR beta CDR3 regions were amplified from the RNA transcripts. For the first round of RT-PCR on the TCR CDR3, the HTBI primer set was used together with the Qiagen OneStep RT-PCR kit. TCRdb itself trimmed the public reads at Q25 with fastp, ran MiXCR and retained productive beta chains. Identical CDR3 proteins give one entry, which carries the most common genes and DNA. For this sample the table gives 34,000 or so distinct CDR3 sequences, of which under 65% were detected only once. 20% to 30% of the sample belongs to the ten largest clones. Material for sequencing was blood. Receptors were obtained from a woman between 40 and 50 years old with Graves' ophthalmopathy.

This clonotype was observed at least ten times. The rearrangement joins TRBV5-6 to TRBJ1-5; 9 nucleotides agree with TRBD1. Germline loops: CDR1 SGHDT, CDR2 YYEEEE. J lost 2 bases, V lost 2 bases, and 2 bases had no gene match. The CDR3 extends over 15 amino acids. CDR3 residues: CASSFRDRGNQPQHF. CDR3 DNA sequence: TGTGCCAGCAGCTTCCGGGACAGGGGCAATCAGCCCCAGCATTTT.

This clonotype appeared many times. V and J are TRBV2 and TRBJ2-3; 9 bases align to TRBD2. This CDR3 contains 16 residues. CDR1 and CDR2 from the germline V gene are SNHLY and FYNNEI. After removal of 0 bases from V and 4 bases from J, the junction contained 5 bases not matched to a gene. The CDR3 spells CASSEAAGGEADTQYF. DNA of the CDR3: TGTGCCAGCAGTGAAGCGGCGGGGGGGGAGGCAGATACGCAGTATTTT.

The J gene is TRBJ1-1, the V gene TRBV5-1, with TRBD1 matching over 8 bases. V gave up 4 bases and J gave up 8 bases; unmatched junction bases: 7. The CDR3 runs 13 residues. Per the germline V gene, CDR1 is SGHRS and CDR2 is YFSETQ. Here the CDR3 reads CASSTGQGGEAFF. The CDR3 DNA reads TGCGCCAGCAGCACAGGACAGGGCGGGGAAGCTTTCTTT.

This clonotype showed up many times. The chain recombines TRBV5-1 with TRBJ2-1; no reliable D call. V was pared by 2 bases and J by 5 bases, with 8 bases between. The germline CDR1 and CDR2 sequences are SGHRS and YFSETQ. This CDR3 is built from 13 residues. CDR3 amino acids: CASSFSTNNEQFF. The CDR3 nucleotides are TGCGCCAGCAGCTTCTCCACTAACAATGAGCAGTTCTTC.

This clonotype occurred many times. This chain joins TRBV12-3 or TRBV12-4 and TRBJ1-1; D perhaps matches TRBD1 (6 bases). V lost 6 bases and J 5 bases, leaving 16 bases between the germline ends. This CDR3 is 14 amino acids long. The DNA for the CDR3 is TGTGCCAGCAGAGAGCAGGGGATTCGGACTGAAGCTTTCTTT. Its protein is CASREQGIRTEAFF.

The gene calls are TRBV2 and TRBJ1-6; D gene ambiguous. The germline CDR1 and CDR2 sequences are SNHLY and FYNNEI. The CDR3 extends over 13 amino acids. V was trimmed by 7 bases and J by 5 bases, leaving 9 bases between them. CDR3 sequence reads: CASKRNNNSPLHF. Written as DNA, the CDR3 is TGTGCCAGCAAGAGAAACAATAATTCACCCCTCCACTTT.

The CDR3 sequence: CASSLGWDSSYGYTF. The DNA for the CDR3 is TGTGCCAGCAGCTTAGGGTGGGACAGTTCCTATGGCTACACCTTC. The chain links TRBV5-8 to TRBJ1-2; 7 nucleotides match TRBD1. V lost 2 bases to trimming and J lost 4 bases; unmatched junction nucleotides: 8. This CDR3 has 15 amino acids. Per the germline V gene, CDR1 is SGHTS and CDR2 is YDEGEE.

The chain joins TRBV7-3 to TRBJ2-5, with D possibly being TRBD1 or TRBD2 (5 bases each). CDR3 size: 13 residues. Germline CDR1 SGHTA, CDR2 FQGTGA. The V end lost 4 bases, the J end lost 5 bases, and 11 bases lay between the germline ends. The CDR3 DNA is TGTGCCAGCAGCTGGGACGATGGGGAGACCCAGTACTTC. Translated, it gives CASSWDDGETQYF.

This clonotype came up a few times. V usage is TRBV27 and J usage is TRBJ1-3; D unclear. Germline V gene sequence: CDR1 MNHEY, CDR2 SMNVEV (reference sequence). Trimming shortened V by 2 bases and J by 0 bases, and 5 bases separated the two germline ends. The CDR3 runs to 14 residues. CDR3 nucleotide sequence: TGTGCCAGCAGTTTAGACGGCTCTGGAAACACCATATATTTT. Protein product: CASSLDGSGNTIYF.

The chain employs TRBV7-2 and TRBJ2-1; D remains ambiguous. Germline CDR1 SGHTA, CDR2 FQGNSA. Trimming stripped 6 bases from V and 4 bases from J, with 7 bases between. This CDR3 spans 12 amino acids. Here the CDR3 reads CASRPTYNEQFF. DNA for the CDR3: TGTGCCAGCAGGCCTACGTACAATGAGCAGTTCTTC.

J is TRBJ1-2 and V is TRBV9; 9 bases are shared with TRBD1. The CDR3 spans 15 residues. Germline CDR1 SGDLS, CDR2 YYNGEE. V dropped 2 bases and J dropped 8; count of bases not matched to a gene: 10. The CDR3 nucleotides read TGTGCCAGCAGCGTGATCGGGACAGGGACGGACGGCTACACCTTC. Translating it yields CASSVIGTGTDGYTF.

There are many counts of this clonotype. V is TRBV5-6 and J is TRBJ2-7; the D gene is possibly TRBD2 (7 bases). The V end lost 2 bases, the J end lost 3 bases, and 12 bases lay between the germline ends. Germline CDR1 SGHDT, CDR2 YYEEEE. The CDR3 length is 14 residues. The CDR3 loop reads CASSLGGGVYEQYF. Written as DNA, the CDR3 is TGTGCCAGCAGCTTAGGGGGAGGGGTCTACGAGCAGTACTTC. The entire variable domain, with the rest obtained from reference TRBV5-6 and TRBJ2-7, is as follows: DAGVTQSPTHLIKTRGQQVTLRCSPKSGHDTVSWYQQALGQGPQFIFQYYEEEERQRGNFPDRFSGHQFPNYSSELNVNALLLGDSALYLCASSLGGGVYEQYFGPGTRLTVT.

This clonotype is labeled as medium-sized. V usage is TRBV6-6 and J usage is TRBJ1-5; D remains unclear. Trimming took off 2 bases at V and 2 bases at J, with 7 bases between the two ends. Germline CDR1 MNHNY, CDR2 SVGAGI (reference sequence). The CDR3 runs to 14 residues. The DNA for the CDR3 is TGTGCCAGCAGTTACGGGGAGGGCAATCAGCCCCAGCATTTT. It translates to CASSYGEGNQPQHF.

In this sample, this clonotype turned up many times. The J gene is TRBJ1-6, the V gene TRBV6-1; the D gene is possibly TRBD1 (6 bases). From germline, CDR1 is MNHNS and CDR2 SASEGT. V lost 5 bases and J 14 bases, leaving 13 bases between the germline ends. The CDR3 has 12 amino acids. The CDR3 DNA is TGTGCCAGCAGTCAGGACAGTAGGACCCTCCACTTT. As protein: CASSQDSRTLHF.

The chain couples TRBV29-1 to TRBJ2-3, with 9 bases aligning to TRBD2. Germline CDR1 reads SQVTM; CDR2 reads ANQGSEA. Trimming removed 6 bases from V and 4 bases from J; junction bases left unmatched: 11. The CDR3 length is 15 residues. CDR3 DNA: TGCAGCGTGGTGATGATCCGACTAGCGGCAGATACGCAGTATTTT. Its protein product is CSVVMIRLAADTQYF.

CDR3 coding DNA: TGTGCCAGCAGGACTACCACTAGCGGGAGGTCCGGGGAGCTGTTTTTT. Protein: CASRTTTSGRSGELFF. The chain recombines TRBV14 with TRBJ2-2, with 12 bases identical to TRBD2. This CDR3 is 16 amino acids long. Per the germline V gene, CDR1 is SGHDN and CDR2 is FVKESK. V gave up 6 bases and J gave up 6 bases; unmatched junction bases: 8.

The chain is built from TRBV7-3 and TRBJ2-7, with D possibly being TRBD1 or TRBD2 (6 bases each). V lost 4 bases and J lost 7, with 20 bases in between. This CDR3 has 15 amino acids. Looked up from germline, CDR1 is SGHTA and CDR2 is FQGTGA. The CDR3 sequence is CASSSDFGGPREQYF. The CDR3 bases are TGTGCCAGCAGCTCTGACTTCGGGGGCCCCCGGGAGCAGTACTTC.

A remark on this clonotype: One end of the junction is discordant with germline, which a read error may explain. The chain combines TRBV7-2 with TRBJ2-5; 9 positions match TRBD2. Germline lookup yields CDR1 SGHTA and CDR2 FQGNSA. The CDR3 loop spans 15 amino acids. The CDR3 loop is CAGSLGGGAGETRYF. The CDR3 DNA reads as TGTGCCGGCAGCTTGGGCGGGGGGGCCGGGGAGACCCGGTACTTC.

This clonotype came up many times. CDR3 in DNA: TGTGCCAGCAGCTCCTCCCGGGACAGGGGTGCCACCGGGGAGCTGTTTTTT. Its protein is CASSSSRDRGATGELFF. The chain couples TRBV11-1 to TRBJ2-2; 10 bases fit TRBD1. This CDR3 is built from 17 residues. The V segment lost 4 bases and the J segment 4 bases; nucleotides outside the gene matches: 9. Germline loops: CDR1 SGHAT, CDR2 FQDESV (reference sequence). The variable domain in full, with the rest retrieved from reference TRBV11-1 and TRBJ2-2, is EAEVAQSPRYKITEKSQAVAFWCDPISGHATLYWYRQILGQGPELLVQFQDESVVDDSQLPKDRFSAERLKGVDSTLKIQPAELGDSAMYLCASSSSRDRGATGELFFGEGSRLTVL.

This clonotype was found many times. The CDR3 loop is CASSLARDSWEKYF. The CDR3 DNA reads as TGTGCCAGCAGCTTAGCGCGGGACAGTTGGGAGAAGTACTTC. The chain links TRBV11-2 to TRBJ2-7; TRBD1 might be the D (7 bases). V was cut by 1 base and J by 11 bases, with 18 bases left in between. This CDR3 has 14 amino acids. Germline lookup yields CDR1 SGHAT and CDR2 FQNNGV.

This clonotype was observed many times. The chain combines TRBV7-9 with TRBJ1-5; TRBD1 might be the D (5 bases). Looked up from germline, CDR1 is SEHNR and CDR2 is FQNEAQ (reference sequence). V lost 1 base and J 11 bases, leaving 18 bases between the germline ends. This CDR3 has 15 residues. The CDR3 here is CASSLGGRRGETQHF. CDR3 in DNA: TGTGCCAGCAGCTTAGGAGGTCGGAGGGGAGAGACCCAGCATTTT.

The CDR3 nucleotides read TGTGCCAGCAGCCCTGGACTAGCGGGGGGGCAGGGGACAGATACGCAGTATTTT. It translates to CASSPGLAGGQGTDTQYF. The chain uses TRBV7-6 and TRBJ2-3; 15 nucleotides agree with TRBD2. Germline assignment: CDR1 SGHVS and CDR2 FNYEAQ. V gave up 5 bases and J gave up 3 bases; unmatched junction bases: 9. This CDR3 is built from 18 residues.

The CDR3 DNA is TGCGCCAGCAGCGGTTCGGACAGATCCTACAATGAGCAGTTCTTC. This sequence encodes CASSGSDRSYNEQFF. The V gene is TRBV10-1, the J gene TRBJ2-1; D might be TRBD1 (6 bases). This CDR3 is built from 15 residues. V lost 6 bases and J lost 1, with 13 bases in between. Germline V CDR1 and CDR2: WNHNN, SYGVQD (reference sequence).